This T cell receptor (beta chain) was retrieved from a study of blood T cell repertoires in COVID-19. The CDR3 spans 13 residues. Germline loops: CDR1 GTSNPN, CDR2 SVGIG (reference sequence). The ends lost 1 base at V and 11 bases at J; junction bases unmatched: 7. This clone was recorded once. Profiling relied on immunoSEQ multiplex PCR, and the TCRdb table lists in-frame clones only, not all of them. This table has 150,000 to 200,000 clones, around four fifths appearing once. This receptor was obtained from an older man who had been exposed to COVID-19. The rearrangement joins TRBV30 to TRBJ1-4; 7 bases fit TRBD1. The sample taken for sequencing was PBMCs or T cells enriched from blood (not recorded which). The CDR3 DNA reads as TGTGCCTGGAGTGGACAGGGTAGCCGGAAACTGTTTTTT. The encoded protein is CAWSGQGSRKLFF.